A selection of T cell receptor beta chains follows, all from one sample in a study of T cells after yellow fever vaccination. One entry per CDR3 protein, called by TCRdb with MiXCR from the 5' RACE reads. Among a few hundred thousand distinct CDR3 sequences, 3.6% were seen once, and the ten largest hold about 19%. Here the sequenced sample was PBMCs, taken 15 days after the yellow fever booster vaccination. The receptors originated from a man between 18 and 29 years old who received the YFV17D yellow fever vaccine. The CDR3 runs from the conserved cysteine through the conserved F or W. The D gene is left open where the match is weak. Expanded clones get a size class; other rows say once, few or many, or leave the size out.

j_call	d_call	clone_size	v_call	cdr3_aa	cdr3_nt
TRBJ1-6	NA	many	TRBV5-4	CASSLDGGIGSSPLHF	TGTGCCAGCAGCTTGGACGGGGGCATCGGCTCCTCACCCCTCCACTTT
TRBJ1-2	NA	many	TRBV7-2	CASSLVGRADGYTF	TGTGCCAGCAGCTTAGTGGGCAGGGCTGATGGCTACACCTTC
TRBJ2-1	NA	many	TRBV15	CATSRGEYNEQFF	TGTGCCACCAGCAGAGGCGAGTACAATGAGCAGTTCTTC
TRBJ2-1	TRBD2	many	TRBV12-3/TRBV12-4	CASSFQGTSGDEQFF	TGTGCCAGCAGTTTTCAAGGGACTAGCGGGGATGAGCAGTTCTTC
TRBJ1-6	NA	few	TRBV5-4	CASRADIPTNSPLHF	TGTGCCAGCAGGGCTGACATACCGACCAATTCACCCCTCCACTTT
TRBJ2-7	NA	many	TRBV20-1	CSARWDVTYEQYF	TGCAGTGCTAGGTGGGACGTTACCTACGAGCAGTACTTC
TRBJ2-1	NA	many	TRBV12-3/TRBV12-4	CASSLVDEQFF	TGTGCCAGCAGTCTAGTGGATGAGCAGTTCTTC
TRBJ1-2	NA	many	TRBV5-1	CASSFTKQPLYGYTF	TGCGCCAGCAGCTTCACGAAACAGCCACTCTATGGCTACACCTTC
TRBJ1-6	NA	few	TRBV6-4	CASSDSEGTYNSPLHF	TGTGCCAGCAGTGACTCTGAGGGAACCTATAATTCACCCCTCCACTTT
TRBJ2-6	NA	many	TRBV5-1	CASSLDLRRGANVLTF	TGCGCCAGCAGCTTGGATCTGCGACGCGGGGCCAACGTCCTGACTTTC
TRBJ1-5	NA	many	TRBV7-2	CASSRMDGNQPQHF	TGTGCCAGCAGCCGTATGGACGGTAATCAGCCCCAGCATTTT
TRBJ2-5	NA	many	TRBV30	CAWTTLETQYF	TGTGCCTGGACGACTCTAGAGACCCAGTACTTC
TRBJ2-3	TRBD1	many	TRBV5-1	CASSLFMDRTSTDTQYF	TGCGCCAGCAGCTTGTTTATGGACAGGACTAGCACAGATACGCAGTATTTT
TRBJ2-3	TRBD2	many	TRBV11-2	CASSFLAGGGDTQYF	TGTGCCAGCAGCTTTCTAGCGGGGGGGGGTGATACGCAGTATTTT
TRBJ1-6	NA	many	TRBV5-1	CASSSRGTPLHF	TGCGCCAGCAGCTCGCGTGGGACACCCCTCCACTTT
TRBJ1-1	NA	many	TRBV19	CASSPTLQVNTEAFF	TGTGCCAGTAGTCCAACCCTACAGGTGAACACTGAAGCTTTCTTT
TRBJ2-7	TRBD1	many	TRBV20-1	CSARARQGFYEQYF	TGCAGTGCTAGAGCCCGACAGGGGTTCTACGAGCAGTACTTC
TRBJ2-2	TRBD1	many	TRBV5-5	CASSPGTGTGELFF	TGTGCCAGCAGCCCCGGGACAGGAACCGGGGAGCTGTTTTTT
TRBJ2-5	TRBD2	medium-sized	TRBV7-2	CASSSGGAPETQYF	TGTGCCAGCAGCTCCGGGGGGGCCCCAGAGACCCAGTACTTC
TRBJ2-1	TRBD2	many	TRBV18	CASSPPRGGTRYNEQFF	TGTGCCAGCTCACCACCGCGGGGGGGAACAAGGTACAATGAGCAGTTCTTC
TRBJ2-1	NA	many	TRBV5-4	CASSLAGGWEQFF	TGTGCCAGCAGCTTGGCTGGGGGATGGGAGCAGTTCTTC
TRBJ2-1	NA	NA	TRBV13	CASSPDQSSYNEQFF	TGTGCCAGCAGCCCCGACCAGAGCTCCTACAATGAGCAGTTCTTC
TRBJ2-1	TRBD2	many	TRBV14	CASTSGNYNEQFF	TGTGCCAGCACTAGCGGAAACTACAATGAGCAGTTCTTC
TRBJ2-1	TRBD2	many	TRBV20-1	CSAKGLAGGNEQFF	TGCAGTGCCAAGGGACTAGCGGGGGGTAATGAGCAGTTCTTC
TRBJ1-5	NA	many	TRBV15	CATSPDRSNQPQHF	TGTGCCACCAGCCCGGACCGTAGCAATCAGCCCCAGCATTTT
TRBJ2-3	NA	many	TRBV20-1	CSARDLGGPTDTQYF	TGCAGTGCTAGAGATTTGGGGGGGCCCACAGATACGCAGTATTTT
TRBJ2-1	TRBD2	few	TRBV3-1	CASSTYSGGSSYNEQFF	TGTGCCAGCAGCACCTATAGCGGGGGGTCCTCCTACAATGAGCAGTTCTTC
TRBJ2-5	TRBD1	many	TRBV7-6	CASSVMTGHVETQYF	TGTGCCAGCAGCGTCATGACAGGGCATGTGGAGACCCAGTACTTC
TRBJ1-2	TRBD1	many	TRBV5-5	CASSLPGTANYGYTF	TGTGCCAGCAGCTTGCCCGGGACAGCTAACTATGGCTACACCTTC
TRBJ2-2	TRBD2	many	TRBV6-4	CASSDSTRSGKLFF	TGTGCCAGCAGTGACTCGACCAGAAGCGGGAAGCTGTTTTTT
TRBJ2-1	TRBD2	many	TRBV20-1	CSAQLAAIYNEQFF	TGCAGTGCCCAACTAGCGGCAATCTACAATGAGCAGTTCTTC
TRBJ2-5	NA	many	TRBV5-5	CASSLGQPQETQYF	TGTGCCAGCAGCTTGGGACAGCCACAAGAGACCCAGTACTTC
TRBJ2-5	TRBD2	many	TRBV5-1	CASSLAGGSETQYF	TGCGCCAGCAGCTTAGCGGGGGGGTCAGAGACCCAGTACTTC
TRBJ1-5	NA	many	TRBV7-9	CASSFWVQPQHF	TGTGCCAGCAGCTTCTGGGTTCAGCCCCAGCATTTT
TRBJ2-5	NA	many	TRBV12-3/TRBV12-4	CASSFSSGDWTQYF	TGTGCCAGCAGTTTCTCCTCGGGGGACTGGACCCAGTACTTC
TRBJ2-3	NA	many	TRBV4-1	CASSPRGWATQYF	TGCGCCAGCAGCCCCCGCGGGTGGGCTACGCAGTATTTT
TRBJ1-1	NA	many	TRBV7-2	CASSLPLGGDMNTEAFF	TGTGCCAGCAGCTTACCCCTAGGAGGGGACATGAACACTGAAGCTTTCTTT
TRBJ1-1	NA	many	TRBV7-2	CASSFRTANTEAFF	TGTGCCAGCAGCTTCCGTACAGCGAACACTGAAGCTTTCTTT
TRBJ2-3	NA	many	TRBV5-1	CASRQERVTDTQYF	TGCGCCAGCAGACAGGAACGGGTCACAGATACGCAGTATTTT
TRBJ1-4	TRBD1	many	TRBV7-6	CASSIQGAGEKLFF	TGTGCCAGCAGCATCCAGGGGGCCGGGGAAAAACTGTTTTTT
TRBJ2-5	NA	NA	TRBV19	CASSIGTPQETQYF	TGTGCCAGTAGTATCGGGACACCCCAAGAGACCCAGTACTTC
TRBJ2-3	TRBD1	NA	TRBV15	CATSRPGQGAITDTQYF	TGTGCCACCAGCAGACCGGGACAGGGGGCGATCACAGATACGCAGTATTTT
TRBJ2-3	NA	few	TRBV7-6	CASSPGTLSTDTQYF	TGTGCCAGCAGCCCTGGGACCCTGAGCACAGATACGCAGTATTTT
TRBJ1-6	TRBD1	many	TRBV5-1	CASSPDGQGTTPLHF	TGCGCCAGCAGCCCGGACGGACAGGGTACGACACCCCTCCACTTT
TRBJ1-1	NA	many	TRBV5-1	CASSVGKLNTEAFF	TGCGCCAGCAGCGTTGGGAAGTTGAACACTGAAGCTTTCTTT
TRBJ1-5	NA	many	TRBV20-1	CSARAGEFQPQHF	TGCAGTGCTAGAGCAGGGGAATTTCAGCCCCAGCATTTT